Presented here are 17 T cell receptor beta chains from one specimen sequenced in a study of neoadjuvant anti-PD-1 for oral cavity cancer. Libraries were prepared by immunoSEQ multiplex PCR; TCRdb keeps only in-frame clonotypes and omits some of them. The sample consists of approximately 7,700 clones, 48% of them appearing once. Source: tumor tissue, taken before nivolumab (anti-PD-1) treatment. Receptors originate from a person aged 40 to 85 with oral cavity squamous cell carcinoma.

This clone showed up just a few times. This chain links TRBV11-1 with TRBJ1-1; D call uncertain. Trimming left V 3 bases short and J 1 base short, with 15 bases between. CDR1 is SGHAT and CDR2 is FQDESV in the germline V gene (reference sequence). CDR3 size: 16 residues. The CDR3 DNA follows: TGTGCCAGCAGCTTGCGGTCGGGGTTGGCGAACACTGAAGCTTTCTTT. This translates into CASSLRSGLANTEAFF.

DNA for the CDR3: TGTGCCAGCAGTTTGCTCCCGGGACTAGCCTCGGCGGGAGCCTACAATGAGCAGTTCTTC. This codes for CASSLLPGLASAGAYNEQFF. The rearrangement joins TRBV28 to TRBJ2-1, with 9 bases lining up with TRBD2. Germline V gene data show CDR1 as MDHEN and CDR2 as SYDVKM. The CDR3 consists of 20 residues. The trim removed 3 bases at V and 2 bases at J, leaving 17 bases unmatched. Full variable domain (rest looked up from reference TRBV28 and TRBJ2-1): DVKVTQSSRYLVKRTGEKVFLECVQDMDHENMFWYRQDPGLGLRLIYFSYDVKMKEKGDIPEGYSVSREKKERFSLILESASTNQTSMYLCASSLLPGLASAGAYNEQFFGPGTRLTVL.

The gene calls are TRBV30 and TRBJ1-1; 7 bases are shared with TRBD1. The CDR3 spans 13 residues. Germline CDR1 is GTSNPN and CDR2 is SVGIG (reference sequence). After removal of 3 bases from V and 0 bases from J, the junction contained 1 base not matched to a gene. The CDR3 DNA reads as TGTGCCTGGAGGGACAGGTTGAACACTGAAGCTTTCTTT. Residues: CAWRDRLNTEAFF.

The genes are TRBV29-1 and TRBJ2-7; 11 bases fit TRBD1. Germline CDR1 and CDR2: SQVTM and ANQGSEA. The V gene end was trimmed by 7 bases and the J gene end by 4 bases; junction bases not matched to a gene: 9. This CDR3 has 14 amino acids. CDR3 residues: CSATTGTGGYEQYF. The CDR3 DNA reads TGCAGCGCAACAACCGGGACAGGGGGTTACGAGCAGTACTTC.

This clone appeared a single time. V is TRBV28 and J is TRBJ2-1, with unresolved D. This CDR3 region has 15 residues. With 6 bases removed from V and 7 bases from J, the gap between germline ends came to 19 bases. In germline, CDR1 is MDHEN, CDR2 SYDVKM. The CDR3 reads CASSRRQPGSNEQFF. Written as DNA, the CDR3 is TGTGCCAGCAGCCGGCGGCAGCCTGGATCTAATGAGCAGTTCTTC.

This clone has more than one count but fewer than ten. This chain links TRBV28 with TRBJ1-1; D ambiguous. This CDR3 spans 13 amino acids. Per the germline V gene, CDR1 is MDHEN and CDR2 is SYDVKM. Trimming cost V 3 bases and J 4 bases, with 9 bases left between them. CDR3 in amino acids: CASSFGRATEAFF. For the CDR3, the DNA is TGTGCCAGCAGTTTTGGCCGAGCCACTGAAGCTTTCTTT.

The DNA for the CDR3 is TGTGCCAGCAGTTCCTTAGGTGGGGCGAACACCGGGGAGCTGTTTTTT. It yields the protein CASSSLGGANTGELFF. The chain carries TRBV28 and TRBJ2-2; D gene uncertain. In germline, CDR1 is MDHEN, CDR2 SYDVKM. V dropped 4 bases and J dropped 0 bases, with 12 bases sitting between them. The CDR3 loop spans 16 amino acids.

This clone was seen only a few times. The chain employs TRBV27 and TRBJ2-7, with 8 bases lining up with TRBD1. This CDR3 has 13 amino acids. The V gene's germline CDR1 is MNHEY and CDR2 SMNVEV (reference sequence). V dropped 6 bases and J dropped 3; count of bases not matched to a gene: 4. CDR3 region: CASRRDRYYEQYF. The CDR3 region has the DNA TGTGCCAGCAGGAGGGACAGGTACTACGAGCAGTACTTC.

The chain has TRBV21-1 and TRBJ1-1. TRBV21-1 counts as a pseudogene. CDR3 size: 16 residues. The CDR3: CASSKEVGRPNTEAFF. CDR3 DNA sequence: TGTGCCAGCAGCAAAGAGGTCGGACGGCCGAACACTGAAGCTTTCTTT.

A few counts support this clone. The chain carries TRBV23-1 and TRBJ2-3; D possibly corresponds to TRBD1 (6 bases). TRBV23-1 is annotated as an ORF whose role is uncertain. The CDR3 runs 16 residues. Deletions cut 4 bases from V and 4 bases from J, with 18 bases between. CDR3 sequence reads: CASSRTPGQGADTQYF. CDR3 DNA: TGCGCCAGCAGTCGGACACCGGGACAAGGGGCAGATACGCAGTATTTT.

This clone turned up a few times. A read error may account for a junction end that differs from germline. The CDR3 reads CASSLGQVQGTQYF. The CDR3 region has the DNA TGCGCCAGCAGCCTGGGACAGGTCCAAGGGACCCAGTACTTC. The chain links TRBV5-1 to TRBJ2-5, with 8 nucleotides matching TRBD1. The CDR3 is 14 residues long. The germline gives CDR1 SGHRS, CDR2 YFSETQ.

The V gene is TRBV30, the J gene TRBJ1-3; TRBD1 aligns across 7 bases. This CDR3 region has 14 residues. Germline V gene sequence: CDR1 GTSNPN, CDR2 SVGIG (reference sequence). The J segment lost 4 bases and the V segment lost 5 bases, leaving 8 bases of the junction unmatched. CDR3 sequence: CAWARTGAGNTIYF. CDR3 nucleotide sequence: TGTGCCTGGGCCCGAACAGGGGCAGGAAACACCATATATTTT.

This clone is deemed medium-sized. Other DNA sequences in the same sample also yield this CDR3. V gene TRBV7-9 combines with J gene TRBJ2-7, with TRBD2 identical over 7 bases. CDR3 size: 14 residues. V shed 2 bases, J shed 2 bases, and the junction held 3 bases outside the gene matches. CDR1 and CDR2 (germline): SEHNR, FQNEAQ (reference sequence). The CDR3 spells CASSLRDYTYEQYF. In DNA form, the CDR3 reads TGTGCCAGCAGCTTAAGGGACTATACCTACGAGCAGTACTTC.

This clone has just a few counts. V and J are TRBV21-1 and TRBJ2-1; the DNA was not used to check the table's D call, TRBD1. TRBV21-1 is designated a pseudogene. The CDR3 extends over 15 amino acids. CDR3 protein: CASSRGREGANEQFF. DNA for the CDR3: TGTGCCAGCAGCAGGGGGCGAGAGGGGGCAAATGAGCAGTTCTTC.

This rearrangement joins TRBV19 to TRBJ2-1; TRBD1 aligns across 9 bases. The germline V gene has CDR1 LNHDA and CDR2 SQIVND (reference sequence). The CDR3 length is 17 residues. The J segment lost 8 bases and the V segment lost 4 bases, leaving 15 bases of the junction unmatched. The CDR3 DNA is TGTGCCAGTAGTACCGCTCGAGACAGGGGGTCGGGCCATGAGCAGTTCTTC. As protein: CASSTARDRGSGHEQFF.

The chain uses TRBV5-1 and TRBJ2-1; 8 bases fit TRBD2. With V trimmed by 4 bases and J by 8 bases, 8 bases remained unmatched. CDR3 length equals 14 residues. Germline lookup yields CDR1 SGHRS and CDR2 YFSETQ. The CDR3 reads CASSGGTSNHEQFF. The CDR3 DNA follows: TGCGCCAGCAGCGGCGGGACTAGTAATCATGAGCAGTTCTTC.

The V and J genes are TRBV5-1 and TRBJ2-3; D call uncertain. The CDR3 totals 14 residues. Per germline, CDR1 SGHRS and CDR2 YFSETQ. V lost 7 bases and J 5 bases, leaving 17 bases between the germline ends. CDR3 coding DNA: TGCGCCAGCGGGCTGAGCCCAGCTGAAGATACGCAGTATTTT. It encodes CASGLSPAEDTQYF.